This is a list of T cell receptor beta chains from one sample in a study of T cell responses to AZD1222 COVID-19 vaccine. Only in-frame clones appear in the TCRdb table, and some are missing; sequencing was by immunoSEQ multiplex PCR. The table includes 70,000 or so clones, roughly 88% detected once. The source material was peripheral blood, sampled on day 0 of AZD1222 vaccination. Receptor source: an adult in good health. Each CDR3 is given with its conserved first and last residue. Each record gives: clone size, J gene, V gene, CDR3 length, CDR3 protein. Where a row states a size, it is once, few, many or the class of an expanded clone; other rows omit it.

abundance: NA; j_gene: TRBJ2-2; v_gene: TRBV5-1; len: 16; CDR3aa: CASKPLSGSNTGELFF
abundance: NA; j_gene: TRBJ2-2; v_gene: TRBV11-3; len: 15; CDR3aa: CASSLDTRAAGELFF
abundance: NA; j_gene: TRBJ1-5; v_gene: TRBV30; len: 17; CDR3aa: CAWRLLRGGIFDQPQHF
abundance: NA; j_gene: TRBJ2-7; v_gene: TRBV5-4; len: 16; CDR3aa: CASSLPGSPSAGEQYF
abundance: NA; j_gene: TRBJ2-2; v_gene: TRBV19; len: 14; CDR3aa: CASSNIPNTGELFF
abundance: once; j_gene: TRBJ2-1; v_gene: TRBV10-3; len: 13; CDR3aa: CAISDRVMDEQFF
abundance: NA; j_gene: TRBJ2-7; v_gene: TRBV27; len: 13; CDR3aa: CASRLTSYHEQYF
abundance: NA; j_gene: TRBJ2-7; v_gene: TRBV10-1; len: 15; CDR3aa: CASSEGAGEGDEQYF
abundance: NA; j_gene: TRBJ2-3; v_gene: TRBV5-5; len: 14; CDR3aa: CASSFQLGEDTQYF
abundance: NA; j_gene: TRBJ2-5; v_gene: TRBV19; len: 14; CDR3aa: CASSMGRGLETQYF
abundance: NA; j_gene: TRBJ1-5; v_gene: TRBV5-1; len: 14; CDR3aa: CASSLAGGNQPQHF
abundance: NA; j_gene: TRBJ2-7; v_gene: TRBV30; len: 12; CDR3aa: CAWSETGSEQYF
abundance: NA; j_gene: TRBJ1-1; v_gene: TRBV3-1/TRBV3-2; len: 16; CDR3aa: CASSQEGWAGGTEAFF
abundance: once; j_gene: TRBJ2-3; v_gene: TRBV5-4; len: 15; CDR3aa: CASSLAGDVTDTQYF
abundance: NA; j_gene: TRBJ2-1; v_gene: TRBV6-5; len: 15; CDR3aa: CASSRGGTTYNEQFF
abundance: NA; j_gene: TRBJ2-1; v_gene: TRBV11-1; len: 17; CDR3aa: CASSLAPVGVGYNEQFF
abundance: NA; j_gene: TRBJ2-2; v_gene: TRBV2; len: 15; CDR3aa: CASSETAGGSGELFF
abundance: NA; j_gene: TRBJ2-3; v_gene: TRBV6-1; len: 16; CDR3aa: CASSGRGRGDADTQYF
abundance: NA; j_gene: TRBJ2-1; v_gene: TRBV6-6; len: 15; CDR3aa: CATTGTDSSYNEQFF
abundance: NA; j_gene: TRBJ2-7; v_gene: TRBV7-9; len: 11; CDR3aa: CASSQSSEQYF
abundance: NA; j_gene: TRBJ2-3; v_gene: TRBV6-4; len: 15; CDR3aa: CASSPGTGDTDTQYF
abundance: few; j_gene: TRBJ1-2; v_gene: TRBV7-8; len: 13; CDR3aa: CASSLGVNYGYTF
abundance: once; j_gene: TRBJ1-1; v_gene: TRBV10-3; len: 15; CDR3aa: CAISEGGGLNTEAFF
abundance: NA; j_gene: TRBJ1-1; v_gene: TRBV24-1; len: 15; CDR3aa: CATSPSRGTNTEAFF
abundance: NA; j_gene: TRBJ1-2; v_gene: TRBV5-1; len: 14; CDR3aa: CASSKGQGNHGYTF
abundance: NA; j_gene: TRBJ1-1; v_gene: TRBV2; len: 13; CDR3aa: CASSVLLNTEAFF
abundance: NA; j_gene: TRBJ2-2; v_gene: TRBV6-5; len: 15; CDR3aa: CASMRQGGDTGELFF
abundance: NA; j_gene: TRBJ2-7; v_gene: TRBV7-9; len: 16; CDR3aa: CASSPQGLAASYEQYF
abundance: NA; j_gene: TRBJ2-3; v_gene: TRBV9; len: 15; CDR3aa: CASSVEGRGPGTQYF
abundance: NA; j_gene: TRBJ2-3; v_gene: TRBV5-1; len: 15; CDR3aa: CASTDRDRGTDTQYF
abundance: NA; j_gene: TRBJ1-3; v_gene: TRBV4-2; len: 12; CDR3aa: CASSRLDRVIYF
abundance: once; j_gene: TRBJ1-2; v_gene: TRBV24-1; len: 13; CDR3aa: CATSDPGGYGYTF
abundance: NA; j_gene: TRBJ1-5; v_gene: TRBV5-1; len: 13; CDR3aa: CASSLDSNQPQHF
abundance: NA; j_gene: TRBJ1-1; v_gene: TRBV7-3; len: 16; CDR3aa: CASSLGRTGGETEAFF
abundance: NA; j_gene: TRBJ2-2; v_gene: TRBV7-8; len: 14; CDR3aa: CASSTSVGTGELFF
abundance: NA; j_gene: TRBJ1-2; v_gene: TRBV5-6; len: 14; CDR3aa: CASSSRDRGYGYTF
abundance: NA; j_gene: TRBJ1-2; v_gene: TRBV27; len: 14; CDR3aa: CASRREGGVDGYTF
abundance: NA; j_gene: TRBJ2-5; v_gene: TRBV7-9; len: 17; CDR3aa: CASSQTSGWGYGETQYF
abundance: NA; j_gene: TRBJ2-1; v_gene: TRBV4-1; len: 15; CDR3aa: CASSRTGGASNEQFF
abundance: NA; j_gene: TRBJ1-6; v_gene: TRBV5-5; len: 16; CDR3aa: CASSPEMGLGISPLHF
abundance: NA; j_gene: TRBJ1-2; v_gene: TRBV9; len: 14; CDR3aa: CASSPSQGTVGYTF
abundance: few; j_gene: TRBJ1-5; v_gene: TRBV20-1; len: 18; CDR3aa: CSASLGGGGGNSNQPQHF
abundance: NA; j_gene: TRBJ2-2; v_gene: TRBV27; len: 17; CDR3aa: CASSLPPRSGGPGELFF
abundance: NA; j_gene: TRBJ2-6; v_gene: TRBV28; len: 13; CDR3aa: CASRPGGANVLTF
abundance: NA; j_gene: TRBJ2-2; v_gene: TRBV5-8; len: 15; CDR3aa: CASSPLAAPAGELFF
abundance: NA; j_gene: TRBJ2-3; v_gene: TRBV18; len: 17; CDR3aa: CASSPGGTGGVADTQYF
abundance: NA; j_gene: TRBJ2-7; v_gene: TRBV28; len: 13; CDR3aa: CASRTGGSYEQYF
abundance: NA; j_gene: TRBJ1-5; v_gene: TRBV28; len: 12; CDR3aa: CASTDSYQPQHF
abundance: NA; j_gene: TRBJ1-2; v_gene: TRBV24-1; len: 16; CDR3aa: CATSDTPSAGDYGYTF
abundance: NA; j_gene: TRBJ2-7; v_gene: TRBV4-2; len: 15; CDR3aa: CASSHWGTSGYEQYF
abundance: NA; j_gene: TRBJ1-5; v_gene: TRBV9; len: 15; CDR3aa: CASSARGDSNQPQHF
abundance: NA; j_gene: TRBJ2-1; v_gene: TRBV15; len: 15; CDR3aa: CATNPRQGSYNEQFF
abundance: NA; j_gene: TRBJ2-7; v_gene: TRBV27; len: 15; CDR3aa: CASSLMGASSYEQYF
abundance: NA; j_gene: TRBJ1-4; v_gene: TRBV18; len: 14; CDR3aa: CASSPGGANEKLFF
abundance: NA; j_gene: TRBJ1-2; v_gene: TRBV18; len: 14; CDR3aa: CASSPTGAHYGYTF
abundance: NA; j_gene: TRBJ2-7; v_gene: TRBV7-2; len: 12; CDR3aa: CASSSSSYEQYF
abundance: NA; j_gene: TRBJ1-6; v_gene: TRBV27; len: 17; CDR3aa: CASSIGDTSSYNSPLHF
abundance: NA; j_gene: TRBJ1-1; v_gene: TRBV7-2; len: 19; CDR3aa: CASSLSLLGWGNTNTEAFF
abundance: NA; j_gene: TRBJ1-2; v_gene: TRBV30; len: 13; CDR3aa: CAYTGKLDYGYTF